This TCR beta chain came from a study of T cell responses to AZD1222 COVID-19 vaccine. Profiled with immunoSEQ multiplex PCR; TCRdb holds only in-frame clones, not every one. Of over 120,000 clones detected, roughly 90% appear once; the ten largest clones hold about 5%. V trimming: 5 bases; J trimming: 0 bases; junction bases outside the gene matches: 2. The V gene's germline CDR1 is SGHVS and CDR2 FQNEAQ. This CDR3 has 16 residues. The rearrangement links TRBV7-8 to TRBJ2-2, with 11 bases that match TRBD2. Sequencing used peripheral blood, obtained on day 0 of AZD1222 vaccination. The source of this sequence is an adult in good health. The CDR3 bases are TGTGCCAGCAGCCCGGGACTAGCGGCGAACACCGGGGAGCTGTTTTTT. Protein product: CASSPGLAANTGELFF.